The 9 T cell receptor beta chains below were found in one sample sequenced in a study of cytomegalovirus exposure and HLA in healthy donors. The PCR employed 60 Vbeta primers together with 13 Jbeta primers. The assay was immunoSEQ multiplex PCR, and TCRdb's table has in-frame clones only and misses some. Here the sample spans around 170,000 clones, roughly 80% being singletons. Material for sequencing was PBMCs. The receptors stem from a man aged 50 to 59 in good health and CMV-seropositive.

This sequence joins TRBV7-6 and TRBJ1-3, with a weak D call TRBD1 (6 bases). Germline CDR1 SGHVS, CDR2 FNYEAQ. Trimming left V 2 bases short and J 2 bases short, with 13 bases between. The CDR3 covers 16 residues. The CDR3 region is CASSLTSQGTGNTIYF. In DNA form, the CDR3 reads TGTGCCAGCAGCTTAACATCTCAGGGGACTGGAAACACCATATATTTT. Together with reference TRBV7-6 and TRBJ1-3, the CDR3 gives the full variable domain: GAGVSQSPRYKVTKRGQDVALRCDPISGHVSLYWYRQALGQGPEFLTYFNYEAQQDKSGLPNDRFSAERPEGSISTLTIQRTEQRDSAMYRCASSLTSQGTGNTIYFGEGSWLTVV.

The chain couples TRBV5-4 to TRBJ1-3; 7 nucleotides agree with TRBD1. This CDR3 spans 15 amino acids. Germline lookup yields CDR1 SGHNT and CDR2 YYREEE (reference sequence). The trim removed 0 bases at V and 2 bases at J, leaving 2 bases unmatched. The DNA of the CDR3 is TGTGCCAGCAGCTTGGGGGGGACAGCTGGAAACACCATATATTTT. This sequence encodes CASSLGGTAGNTIYF.

The rearrangement joins TRBV5-1 to TRBJ1-5; 7 nucleotides align to TRBD1. The CDR3 length is 16 residues. V lost 0 bases, J lost 6 bases, and 9 bases stayed unmatched. The germline V gene has CDR1 SGHRS and CDR2 YFSETQ. CDR3 protein: CASSLGGDSLGQPQHF. CDR3 nucleotides: TGCGCCAGCAGCTTGGGGGGGGACAGCTTGGGTCAGCCCCAGCATTTT.

The rearrangement uses TRBV6-5 and TRBJ2-3; D is perhaps TRBD2 (6 bases). Germline V gene sequence: CDR1 MNHEY, CDR2 SVGAGI. The CDR3 consists of 15 residues. Between the trimmed V and J ends, which lost 6 bases and 6 bases, there was a span of 19 bases. The CDR3 loop is CASRTGTLHGDTQYF. In nucleotides, the CDR3 is TGTGCCAGCAGGACCGGGACTCTCCACGGGGATACGCAGTATTTT.

DNA for the CDR3: TGCGCCAGCAGCTTAAGACAGGGAGGCACAGATACGCAGTATTTT. It specifies CASSLRQGGTDTQYF. The V and J genes are TRBV5-1 and TRBJ2-3; 7 nucleotides align to TRBD1. The J segment lost 1 base and the V segment lost 2 bases, leaving 4 bases of the junction unmatched. The CDR3 has 15 amino acids. Germline-derived CDR1 and CDR2 are SGHRS and YFSETQ.

CDR3: CASSQRLAVYNEQFF. The CDR3 nucleotides are TGTGCCAGCAGCCAGCGACTAGCGGTCTACAATGAGCAGTTCTTC. The chain recombines TRBV4-2 with TRBJ2-1, with 9 bases matching TRBD2. The trim removed 3 bases at V and 3 bases at J, leaving 3 bases unmatched. Germline V lookup: CDR1 LGHNA, CDR2 YNFKEQ. This CDR3 is built from 15 residues.

With regard to this clone: An end of the junction differs from the germline gene, which may be a read error. The chain uses TRBV7-7 and TRBJ1-3; 7 bases are a match to TRBD1. The V gene's germline CDR1 is SSHAT and CDR2 FNYEAQ (reference sequence). The CDR3 runs to 14 residues. CDR3 in amino acids: CASSAGTAGNTIYF. CDR3 in DNA: TGTGCTAGCAGCGCCGGGACAGCTGGAAACACCATATATTTT.

This clone was seen at least ten times. The V and J genes are TRBV2 and TRBJ2-1; 9 positions agree with TRBD2. The germline CDR1 and CDR2 sequences are SNHLY and FYNNEI. The CDR3 is 16 residues long. The trim removed 6 bases at V and 10 bases at J, leaving 16 bases unmatched. CDR3 in DNA: TGTGCCAGCAGCAAAAACGTTGCGGGGGGGCGGCGGGAGCAGTTCTTC. It specifies CASSKNVAGGRREQFF.

Worth noting for this clone: The sample contains more than one DNA sequence encoding this CDR3. The chain recombines TRBV9 with TRBJ2-7, with 8 positions matching TRBD1. The V and J ends lost 3 bases and 2 bases, in that order; junction bases with no gene match: 10. There are 16 residues in the CDR3. Germline V gene lookup returns CDR1 SGDLS and CDR2 YYNGEE. The CDR3 protein is CASSASPGQGAYEQYF. The CDR3 bases are TGTGCCAGCAGCGCAAGTCCAGGACAGGGTGCCTACGAGCAGTACTTC.